This TCR beta chain is from a study of blood T cell repertoires in COVID-19. Study-level information: Material from acute and convalescent COVID-19 was sourced from the United States, Italy and Spain. Sources were T cells, B-cell-depleted T cells, or PBMCs; the material itself was cDNA or gDNA.

The germline V gene encodes CDR1 SNHLY and CDR2 FYNNEI. V gave up 6 bases and J gave up 8 bases; unmatched junction bases: 14. The CDR3 length is 15 residues. As processed by the authors: Scientists estimated how many nucleated cells there were by amplifying reference gene primers. The repertoire was sequenced with immunoSEQ multiplex PCR; TCRdb's copy has only in-frame clones and lacks some. That table supplies the V and J calls and clone size; D and trimming were determined from the DNA. The sample gives a few hundred thousand clones, approximately 90% of which show up once; approximately 4% is in the top ten.

Sequencing input: peripheral blood. V and J are TRBV2 and TRBJ1-2, with 8 bases identical to TRBD1. The TCR comes from a woman between 45 and 60 years old with active or convalescent COVID-19. Here the CDR3 DNA reads TGTGCCAGCAGGAGGACAGGGACGGAAGGTGAAGGCTACACCTTC. This gives the protein CASRRTGTEGEGYTF.